Following are 2 T cell receptor beta chains from one sample sequenced in a study of immune characterization of retroperitoneal liposarcoma. One entry per CDR3 protein, called by TCRdb with MiXCR from the PCR reads. Of fewer than 2,000 distinct CDR3 sequences in the sample, approximately 30% were seen once. The specimen was tumor tissue. The receptors stem from a female donor with retroperitoneal liposarcoma.

A single count supports this clonotype. The rearrangement links TRBV7-2 to TRBJ2-1; the D gene is possibly TRBD2 (5 bases). Trimming left V 1 base short and J 6 bases short, with 10 bases between. The CDR3 contains 14 residues. From germline, CDR1 is SGHTA and CDR2 FQGNSA. DNA for the CDR3: TGTGCCAGCAGCTTAGGGGTAGCGCCCAATGAGCAGTTCTTC. Translating it yields CASSLGVAPNEQFF.

This clonotype was found once. DNA of the CDR3: TGTGCCAGCAGTTACTCGTACAGGGGGCCCTACGAGCAGTACTTC. It yields the protein CASSYSYRGPYEQYF. The chain uses TRBV6-6 and TRBJ2-1, with 9 bases lining up with TRBD1. The DNA end lines up better with TRBJ2-7; the J call may be wrong. The CDR3 runs 15 residues. The germline CDR1 and CDR2 sequences are MNHNY and SVGAGI (reference sequence).